What follows is one TCR beta chain and its context. This sample was included in a study of blood T cell repertoires in COVID-19. Germline V CDR1 and CDR2: MGHRA, YSYEKL. V lost 2 bases, J lost 4 bases, and 10 bases stayed unmatched. This CDR3 region has 16 residues. Profiled with immunoSEQ multiplex PCR; TCRdb holds only in-frame clones, not every one. The repertoire holds approximately 110,000 clones, about two thirds seen once, with more than 0.8% in the top ten. The material sequenced was peripheral blood. V is TRBV4-1 and J is TRBJ1-1, with 7 bases matching TRBD1. The sequence was collected from a human donor with acute or convalescent COVID-19. The donor label of this sample is uncertain. The CDR3 DNA reads TGCGCCAGCAGCCAACCACGACAGGGTATCGGCACTGAAGCTTTCTTT. This gives the protein CASSQPRQGIGTEAFF.